The T cell receptor beta chain described here comes from a study of regulatory T cells in long-lasting Graves disease. Arm-PCR of CDR3 regions and iRepertoire HTBI primers were the basis on which TCR beta libraries were built. TCRdb used MiXCR to reprocess the multiplex PCR reads, holding one entry per CDR3 protein. The table records over 250,000 distinct CDR3 sequences, approximately 20% of them present only once. Regarding time point: persistent/refractory GD, antithyroid drugs over 5 years with positive TRAb. Extracted RNA from PBMCs served as the source of the TCR library. From each patient, nine milliliters of peripheral blood was drawn and collected into an EDTA anticoagulant tube. This clonotype was observed at least ten times. V lost 7 bases to trimming and J lost 7 bases, with 13 bases between them. Germline V gives CDR1 MDHEN, CDR2 SYDVKM. This CDR3 region has 12 residues.

The sample consisted of peripheral blood mononuclear cells (PBMCs), taken when the disease was refractory, from a patient treated with antithyroid drugs. The chain is built from TRBV28 and TRBJ2-5; perhaps TRBD2 as D (7 bases). This clonotype originated in a female donor with Graves disease. The CDR3 is CASKGGSLTQYF. The CDR3 nucleotides are TGTGCCAGCAAGGGGGGGAGCTTGACCCAGTACTTC. Supplemented by reference TRBV28 and TRBJ2-5, the full variable domain reads DVKVTQSSRYLVKRTGEKVFLECVQDMDHENMFWYRQDPGLGLRLIYFSYDVKMKEKGDIPEGYSVSREKKERFSLILESASTNQTSMYLCASKGGSLTQYFGPGTRLLVL.